This TCR beta chain comes out of a study of blood T cell repertoires in COVID-19. Study-level background: Samples came from the United States, Italy and Spain, spanning acute and convalescent COVID-19.

Sequenced by immunoSEQ multiplex PCR; TCRdb stores in-frame clones only, minus some. The data hold about 98,000 clones, with over 70% observed a single time. The CDR3 extends over 13 amino acids. CDR1 is SGHTA and CDR2 is FQGTGA in the germline V gene. The V and J ends lost 5 bases and 9 bases respectively, with 14 bases between them. This clone was seen more than once but under ten times. This sequence originates from a man aged 55 to 70 with acute or convalescent COVID-19. The sequenced sample was peripheral blood. The gene calls are TRBV7-3 and TRBJ2-1, with D perhaps matching TRBD1 (6 bases). In DNA form, the CDR3 reads TGTGCCAGCAGCCCACAGACAGGAGGTGAGCAGTTCTTC. It encodes CASSPQTGGEQFF.